The rows below give T cell receptor beta chains drawn from one sample of a study of cytomegalovirus exposure and HLA in healthy donors. Data came from immunoSEQ multiplex PCR; TCRdb stores just in-frame clones and leaves some out. This table lists 150,000 to 200,000 clones. Sequenced: PBMCs. The receptor source for this set is a woman aged 18-30 years in good health and CMV-seropositive. Each CDR3 is given with its conserved first and last residue. A D gene is named only where the DNA matches it firmly.

>13|TRBJ2-1|TRBD2|TRBV2
TGTGCCAGCAAAACTAGCGGGAGAGGGGAGCAGTTCTTC
CASKTSGRGEQFF
>16|TRBJ2-5|TRBD2|TRBV11-2
TGTGCCAGCAGCTCTCCCCAGACTAGCGGAGAAGAGACCCAGTACTTC
CASSSPQTSGEETQYF
>12|TRBJ1-2|NA|TRBV6-5
TGTGCCAGCGGCAGGGCTAACTATGGCTACACCTTC
CASGRANYGYTF
>14|TRBJ2-3|TRBD2|TRBV2
TGTGCCACTCTAGCGGGGGAAAACACAGATACGCAGTATTTT
CATLAGENTDTQYF
>17|TRBJ1-4|TRBD1|TRBV19
TGTGCCAGTAGTCCCGGGACAGGAGCCCCAACTAATGAAAAACTGTTTTTT
CASSPGTGAPTNEKLFF
>18|TRBJ1-2|NA|TRBV12-2
TGTGCAAGTCGCTTAACACTCCCGGGTCCCACAAAGTTCCGTGGCTACACCTTC
CASRLTLPGPTKFRGYTF
>14|TRBJ1-5|TRBD1|TRBV5-3
TGTGCCCCCATGTACGACAGGGGTGGCCAGCCCCAGCATTTT
CAPMYDRGGQPQHF
>14|TRBJ1-2|NA|TRBV6-5
TGTGCCAGCAGTTACTCCAGACAAAACTATGGCTACACCTTC
CASSYSRQNYGYTF
>14|TRBJ2-7|NA|TRBV13
TGTGCCAGCAGCTTCCGGGACTGGGCTTACGAGCAGTACTTC
CASSFRDWAYEQYF
>14|TRBJ1-2|TRBD1|TRBV10-3
TGTGCCATCATGGGGCAGAACAGGGGCTATGGCTACACCTTC
CAIMGQNRGYGYTF
>16|TRBJ2-5|TRBD2|TRBV4-2
TGTGCCAGCAGCCAAGATCCCGGTGCGGGAGGGGAGACCCAGTACTTC
CASSQDPGAGGETQYF
>14|TRBJ2-2|NA|TRBV6-4
TGTGCCAGCAGCCGGCTAGTGAACACCGGGGAGCTGTTTTTT
CASSRLVNTGELFF